Sequencing of this T cell receptor beta chain was carried out in a study of identifying expanded T cells in peripheral blood. Per the germline V gene, CDR1 is SNHLY and CDR2 is FYNNEI. The CDR3 length is 13 residues. V lost 8 bases, J lost 0 bases, and 11 bases lay in between. Repertoires were generated with immunoSEQ multiplex PCR, while TCRdb's copy carries only in-frame clones and drops some. Of 81,000 or so clones listed, less than 90% are singletons. Collection occurred without any documented infections or immune events in donors. Study-wide results and limits: Roughly two-week clone count variance significantly increased as total template count grew. Approximately 1.1 clones differed between technical replicates, versus approximately 17 and 20 over time.

About this clone itself: The antigen is undetermined.

This rearrangement joins TRBV2 to TRBJ2-7; possible D gene TRBD2, 6 bases. This sequence was found in a person between 18 and 69 years old in good health. The sample was blood. The CDR3 is CASAGPHSYEQYF. CDR3 sequence (DNA): TGTGCCAGCGCGGGACCCCACTCCTACGAGCAGTACTTC.